This is a list of T cell receptor beta chains from one sample in a study of shared clonotypes between healthy human individuals. Repertoires were generated with immunoSEQ multiplex PCR, while TCRdb's copy carries only in-frame clones and drops some. This sample has about 2.4 million clones, with 80% to 95% found just once. Sequences were obtained from naive CD4+ T cells from PBMCs. These receptors all come from a man younger than 30 in good health. Some clones in this sample may be carry-over from other donors' samples. CDR3s include the opening cysteine and the closing phenylalanine or tryptophan. The order of the fields is V gene, J gene, D gene, clone size, CDR3 DNA, CDR3 protein. A D gene is named only where the DNA matches it firmly. Rows may omit the clone size; those that give it use once, few, many or a size class.

V gene: TRBV18
J gene: TRBJ2-7
D gene: TRBD1
clone size: once
CDR3 DNA: TGTGCCAGCTCACCAACCGACAGGGGCGAGCAGTACTTC
CDR3 protein: CASSPTDRGEQYF

V gene: TRBV5-4
J gene: TRBJ1-2
D gene: NA
clone size: NA
CDR3 DNA: TGTGCCAGCAGCTTGGAAATTGCAGAATTCTATGGCTACACCTTC
CDR3 protein: CASSLEIAEFYGYTF

V gene: TRBV6-6
J gene: TRBJ2-1
D gene: NA
clone size: NA
CDR3 DNA: TGTGCCAGCAGTTACCCCAAAGGGGGGGCCTACAATGAGCAGTTCTTC
CDR3 protein: CASSYPKGGAYNEQFF

V gene: TRBV30
J gene: TRBJ2-7
D gene: TRBD1
clone size: NA
CDR3 DNA: TGTGCCTGGATGGGACAGGCCTCCTACGAGCAGTACTTC
CDR3 protein: CAWMGQASYEQYF

V gene: TRBV7-3
J gene: TRBJ1-1
D gene: TRBD1
clone size: once
CDR3 DNA: TGTGCCAGCAGCGACAGGGAGGTAGGCACTGAAGCTTTCTTT
CDR3 protein: CASSDREVGTEAFF

V gene: TRBV7-2
J gene: TRBJ2-6
D gene: NA
clone size: once
CDR3 DNA: TGTGCCAGCAGCTTCGGGGACCTCAACTCTGGGGCCAACGTCCTGACTTTC
CDR3 protein: CASSFGDLNSGANVLTF

V gene: TRBV9
J gene: TRBJ2-1
D gene: NA
clone size: NA
CDR3 DNA: TGTGCCAGCAGCGTAAACGGGGACTTCTACAATGAGCAGTTCTTC
CDR3 protein: CASSVNGDFYNEQFF

V gene: TRBV7-9
J gene: TRBJ2-1
D gene: NA
clone size: NA
CDR3 DNA: TGTGCCAGCAGCTTCCCCGTGGATGAGCAGTTCTTC
CDR3 protein: CASSFPVDEQFF

V gene: TRBV28
J gene: TRBJ1-4
D gene: NA
clone size: once
CDR3 DNA: TGTGCCAGCAGTTACCCAGGGTCTAATGAAAAACTGTTTTTT
CDR3 protein: CASSYPGSNEKLFF

V gene: TRBV9
J gene: TRBJ1-2
D gene: NA
clone size: NA
CDR3 DNA: TGTGCCAGCAGCGTAGAGGAGGGACCGATCTATGGCTACACCTTC
CDR3 protein: CASSVEEGPIYGYTF

V gene: TRBV6-6
J gene: TRBJ2-5
D gene: TRBD2
clone size: NA
CDR3 DNA: TGTGCCAGCAGTTACAACGGGAGGGCCGCTTTGGAGACCCAGTACTTC
CDR3 protein: CASSYNGRAALETQYF

V gene: TRBV6-5
J gene: TRBJ2-7
D gene: NA
clone size: NA
CDR3 DNA: TGTGCCAGCTCCGTTAACTCGGGACCCTACGAGCAGTACTTC
CDR3 protein: CASSVNSGPYEQYF

V gene: TRBV11-1
J gene: TRBJ2-3
D gene: TRBD2
clone size: NA
CDR3 DNA: TGTGCCAGCAGCCCGGGACTAGCGGGAGGGCCGGGCACAGATACGCAGTATTTT
CDR3 protein: CASSPGLAGGPGTDTQYF

V gene: TRBV11-2
J gene: TRBJ2-7
D gene: NA
clone size: once
CDR3 DNA: TGTGCCAGCAGCCCCTACTACGAGCAGTACTTC
CDR3 protein: CASSPYYEQYF

V gene: TRBV7-3
J gene: TRBJ2-1
D gene: TRBD2
clone size: once
CDR3 DNA: TGTGCCAGCAGCTTAATTTCTCCGCTAGCGGTGAACAATGAGCAGTTCTTC
CDR3 protein: CASSLISPLAVNNEQFF

V gene: TRBV6-1
J gene: TRBJ1-4
D gene: NA
clone size: NA
CDR3 DNA: TGTGCCAGCACCTCGGAATTAGGCGACGGAAAACTGTTTTTT
CDR3 protein: CASTSELGDGKLFF

V gene: TRBV13
J gene: TRBJ2-2
D gene: NA
clone size: NA
CDR3 DNA: TGTGCCAGCAGCATAAGAAGAGTGGGGAACACCGGGGAGCTGTTTTTT
CDR3 protein: CASSIRRVGNTGELFF

V gene: TRBV5-4
J gene: TRBJ2-7
D gene: TRBD2
clone size: NA
CDR3 DNA: TGTGCCAGCAGCCCGGCGGACGGGAGGGCCGAAGAGCAGTACTTC
CDR3 protein: CASSPADGRAEEQYF

V gene: TRBV6-5
J gene: TRBJ1-2
D gene: NA
clone size: NA
CDR3 DNA: TGTGCCAGCATGGGGGCCCCCTTTAACTATGGCTACACCTTC
CDR3 protein: CASMGAPFNYGYTF

V gene: TRBV2
J gene: TRBJ2-1
D gene: NA
clone size: NA
CDR3 DNA: TGTGCCAAGTCGGGACTGCAGGGGTATGAGCAGTTCTTC
CDR3 protein: CAKSGLQGYEQFF

V gene: TRBV5-1
J gene: TRBJ1-1
D gene: NA
clone size: NA
CDR3 DNA: TGCGCCAGCAGCTTGGCCATCGGGGGTGTTACTGAAGCTTTCTTT
CDR3 protein: CASSLAIGGVTEAFF

V gene: TRBV10-3
J gene: TRBJ2-7
D gene: TRBD1
clone size: NA
CDR3 DNA: TGTGCCACCGAAGACAGGGTCTCCTACGAGCAGTACTTC
CDR3 protein: CATEDRVSYEQYF

V gene: TRBV5-1
J gene: TRBJ2-3
D gene: NA
clone size: NA
CDR3 DNA: TGCGCCAGCAGCTTGATGCCGCCGCGGGCCGAGGATACGCAGTATTTT
CDR3 protein: CASSLMPPRAEDTQYF

V gene: TRBV7-2
J gene: TRBJ2-3
D gene: NA
clone size: once
CDR3 DNA: TGTGCCAGCAGCTTAGTCAGGGACTCGGATACGCAGTATTTT
CDR3 protein: CASSLVRDSDTQYF

V gene: TRBV10-3
J gene: TRBJ2-7
D gene: TRBD2
clone size: NA
CDR3 DNA: TGTGCCATCAGTGAGGGACTAGCGGGTTTCGAGCAGTACTTC
CDR3 protein: CAISEGLAGFEQYF

V gene: TRBV2
J gene: TRBJ1-2
D gene: NA
clone size: NA
CDR3 DNA: TGTGCCAGCAGTGAAGTCCCTTTCGGAGGCTACACCTTC
CDR3 protein: CASSEVPFGGYTF

V gene: TRBV9
J gene: TRBJ2-1
D gene: TRBD2
clone size: NA
CDR3 DNA: TGTGCCAGCAGCTCCGCTAGCGGAACCTACAATGAGCAGTTCTTC
CDR3 protein: CASSSASGTYNEQFF

V gene: TRBV7-3
J gene: TRBJ2-2
D gene: TRBD2
clone size: once
CDR3 DNA: TGTGCCAGCAGCATAGGACTAGCAAACACCGGGGAGCTGTTTTTT
CDR3 protein: CASSIGLANTGELFF

V gene: TRBV28
J gene: TRBJ2-3
D gene: TRBD2
clone size: NA
CDR3 DNA: TGTGCCAGCAGGCCGACCCCGGGACTAGCGGGAGTATATACGCAGTATTTT
CDR3 protein: CASRPTPGLAGVYTQYF

V gene: TRBV5-1
J gene: TRBJ2-1
D gene: TRBD1
clone size: NA
CDR3 DNA: TGCGCCAGCAGCTGGACAGGGGAACCCTACAATGAGCAGTTCTTC
CDR3 protein: CASSWTGEPYNEQFF

V gene: TRBV6-5
J gene: TRBJ1-6
D gene: NA
clone size: NA
CDR3 DNA: TGTGCCAGCAGGTCGAACGGACCTAATAATTCACCCCTCCACTTT
CDR3 protein: CASRSNGPNNSPLHF

V gene: TRBV16
J gene: TRBJ2-7
D gene: NA
clone size: NA
CDR3 DNA: TGTGCCAGCAGCCCTACGCCCGGGAGTCCCTACGAGCAGTACTTC
CDR3 protein: CASSPTPGSPYEQYF

V gene: TRBV9
J gene: TRBJ1-3
D gene: NA
clone size: NA
CDR3 DNA: TGTGCCAGCAGCGTAGATTTCTCTGGAAACACCATATATTTT
CDR3 protein: CASSVDFSGNTIYF

V gene: TRBV7-2
J gene: TRBJ2-1
D gene: TRBD2
clone size: NA
CDR3 DNA: TGTGCCAGCAGCCCCCGCAGCGGGAACTCCTACAATGAGCAGTTCTTC
CDR3 protein: CASSPRSGNSYNEQFF

V gene: TRBV27
J gene: TRBJ1-4
D gene: NA
clone size: once
CDR3 DNA: TGTGCCAGCAGTTGGAAGGGACACGAAAATGAAAAACTGTTTTTT
CDR3 protein: CASSWKGHENEKLFF

V gene: TRBV29-1
J gene: TRBJ2-1
D gene: NA
clone size: NA
CDR3 DNA: TGCAGCGCTCTCTACAATGAGCAGTTCTTC
CDR3 protein: CSALYNEQFF

V gene: TRBV30
J gene: TRBJ2-2
D gene: NA
clone size: NA
CDR3 DNA: TGTGGGAGTATGGAAGGGATTACCGGGGAGCTGTTTTTT
CDR3 protein: CGSMEGITGELFF

V gene: TRBV18
J gene: TRBJ2-1
D gene: TRBD2
clone size: NA
CDR3 DNA: TGTGCCAGCTCACCGTCTAGCGGGAGTGCGAATGAGCAGTTCTTC
CDR3 protein: CASSPSSGSANEQFF

V gene: TRBV5-1
J gene: TRBJ2-5
D gene: TRBD2
clone size: NA
CDR3 DNA: TGCGCCAGCAGCCCTGCCCTGACTAGCGGGAAACAAGAGACCCAGTACTTC
CDR3 protein: CASSPALTSGKQETQYF

V gene: TRBV21-1
J gene: TRBJ2-6
D gene: NA
clone size: NA
CDR3 DNA: TGTGCCAGCAGCAAAGGCGAGGACTTGACCTCTGGGGCCAACGTCCTGACTTTC
CDR3 protein: CASSKGEDLTSGANVLTF

V gene: TRBV9
J gene: TRBJ2-2
D gene: NA
clone size: NA
CDR3 DNA: TGTGCCAGCAGCGTAGTTGTGGGAACGAACACCGGGGAGCTGTTTTTT
CDR3 protein: CASSVVVGTNTGELFF

V gene: TRBV2
J gene: TRBJ2-4
D gene: NA
clone size: NA
CDR3 DNA: TGTGCCATCTCGACCCCGGCAGGGGAGTCCAAAAACATTCAGTACTTC
CDR3 protein: CAISTPAGESKNIQYF

V gene: TRBV5-1
J gene: TRBJ1-2
D gene: NA
clone size: once
CDR3 DNA: TGCGCCAGCAGACTCACAAAGGACTATGGCTACACCTTC
CDR3 protein: CASRLTKDYGYTF

V gene: TRBV28
J gene: TRBJ2-1
D gene: NA
clone size: NA
CDR3 DNA: TGTGCCAGCAGTCGAGGTGGGGGAACCTACAATGAGCAGTTCTTC
CDR3 protein: CASSRGGGTYNEQFF

V gene: TRBV18
J gene: TRBJ1-1
D gene: TRBD1
clone size: NA
CDR3 DNA: TGTGCCAGCTCCTCGGGACAGGGGGGCACTGAAGCTTTCTTT
CDR3 protein: CASSSGQGGTEAFF

V gene: TRBV15
J gene: TRBJ2-1
D gene: NA
clone size: NA
CDR3 DNA: TGTGCCACCAGCAGACCACCCAACCTCGGGGGAAATGAGCAGTTCTTC
CDR3 protein: CATSRPPNLGGNEQFF

V gene: TRBV2
J gene: TRBJ1-1
D gene: TRBD1
clone size: NA
CDR3 DNA: TGTGCCAGCGAACGCGGGACAGGGAACACTGAAGCTTTCTTT
CDR3 protein: CASERGTGNTEAFF

V gene: TRBV4-1
J gene: TRBJ2-7
D gene: NA
clone size: NA
CDR3 DNA: TGCGCCAGCAGCCTCCAGAGGGGACCCTACGAGCAGTACTTC
CDR3 protein: CASSLQRGPYEQYF

V gene: TRBV30
J gene: TRBJ2-1
D gene: TRBD2
clone size: NA
CDR3 DNA: TGTGCCTGGAGTGGGACTAGCGGATACAATGAGCAGTTCTTC
CDR3 protein: CAWSGTSGYNEQFF

V gene: TRBV6-4
J gene: TRBJ2-2
D gene: TRBD1
clone size: NA
CDR3 DNA: TGTGCCAGCAACCAGGGGGAGTGGAACACCGGGGAGCTGTTTTTT
CDR3 protein: CASNQGEWNTGELFF

V gene: TRBV29-1
J gene: TRBJ1-1
D gene: NA
clone size: once
CDR3 DNA: TGCAGCGTTGACGGGTTAGGAACTACTGAAGCTTTCTTT
CDR3 protein: CSVDGLGTTEAFF

V gene: TRBV5-4
J gene: TRBJ2-7
D gene: TRBD2
clone size: NA
CDR3 DNA: TGTGCCAGCAGCTTAAGGCTAGCGGGAGTCGAGCAGTACTTC
CDR3 protein: CASSLRLAGVEQYF

V gene: TRBV2
J gene: TRBJ2-7
D gene: NA
clone size: NA
CDR3 DNA: TGTGCCAGCAGTGTAGAAAACTACGAGCAGTACTTC
CDR3 protein: CASSVENYEQYF